The source of this T cell receptor (delta chain) is a study of gamma-delta T cells after stem cell transplantation. Notes on this clone: The same CDR3 is also encoded by other DNA sequences in this sample.

TCRdb ran CATT on the RT-PCR reads. The sample yields about 11,000 delta-chain clones, around 42% seen once. The sequenced sample was gamma-delta T cells. The sequence derives from a human donor. It is not recorded whose cells these are; they may come from a transplant donor.

The DNA of the CDR3 is TGTGCTCTTGGGGTGCCTTCCGACCGACTGGGGGATAGGGGGAGCACCGATAAACTCATCTTT. It encodes CALGVPSDRLGDRGSTDKLIF. The chain is built from TRDV1 and TRDJ1; 11 bases line up with TRDD3. Germline trimming cut 4 bases from V and 1 base from J; bases unmatched to any gene: 20. This CDR3 is built from 21 residues. CDR1 is TSWWSYY and CDR2 is QGS in the germline V gene.